Shown below are 16 T cell receptor beta chains from a single sample sequenced in a study of shared clonotypes between healthy human individuals. Clones were read by immunoSEQ multiplex PCR, and TCRdb kept only the in-frame ones, dropping some. Of roughly 2.1 million clones detected, 90% to 95% appear once; the ten largest clones hold around 1.7%. The naive CD8 fraction comprised CD45RO-negative cells positively selected for CCR7 and excluded terminally differentiated effector memory CD45RA+ cells. The sample taken for sequencing was naive CD8+ T cells from PBMCs. The receptors shown here come from a man between 18 and 29 years old in good health. Some clones in this sample may be carry-over from other donors' samples.

This chain joins TRBV19 and TRBJ2-1; D is uncertain. Trimming took off 4 bases at V and 0 bases at J, with 10 bases between the two ends. Germline V lookup: CDR1 LNHDA, CDR2 SQIVND (reference sequence). The CDR3 sequence is 15 residues long. CDR3 sequence: CASSNGYGSYNEQFF. In nucleotides, the CDR3 is TGTGCCAGTAGTAACGGCTACGGCTCCTACAATGAGCAGTTCTTC.

The chain has TRBV27 and TRBJ1-5; TRBD1 aligns across 11 bases. The CDR3 is 15 residues long. Trimming removed 3 bases from V and 6 bases from J; junction bases left unmatched: 4. Germline loops: CDR1 MNHEY, CDR2 SMNVEV (reference sequence). The CDR3 DNA follows: TGTGCCAGCAGTTTGGGGACAGGGGGATTTCAGCCCCAGCATTTT. Translated: CASSLGTGGFQPQHF.

This chain uses TRBV5-1 with TRBJ2-3, with 10 bases aligning to TRBD1. Trimming took 7 bases from V and 3 from J; bases not matched to a gene: 11. In germline, CDR1 is SGHRS, CDR2 YFSETQ. The CDR3 length is 16 residues. The chain's CDR3 is CASQPRDRGLTDTQYF. CDR3 in DNA: TGCGCCAGCCAACCTAGGGACAGGGGTCTGACAGATACGCAGTATTTT. The full variable domain, completed using reference TRBV5-1 and TRBJ2-3, is KAGVTQTPRYLIKTRGQQVTLSCSPISGHRSVSWYQQTPGQGLQFLFEYFSETQRNKGNFPGRFSGRQFSNSRSEMNVSTLELGDSALYLCASQPRDRGLTDTQYFGPGTRLTVL.

This clone was counted a single time. The J gene is TRBJ2-7, the V gene TRBV27; no clear D gene. Trimming took off 8 bases at V and 0 bases at J, with 14 bases between the two ends. Germline CDR1 MNHEY, CDR2 SMNVEV (reference sequence). This CDR3 spans 14 amino acids. The DNA for the CDR3 is TGTGCCAGCGCTTGGCGCCCCGGCTCCTACGAGCAGTACTTC. It is translated as CASAWRPGSYEQYF.

This clone was seen just once. The gene calls are TRBV19 and TRBJ2-7; maybe TRBD1 (5 bases). The V end was cut by 5 bases, the J end by 3 bases, with 23 bases between. The CDR3 length is 17 residues. The V gene's germline CDR1 is LNHDA and CDR2 SQIVND (reference sequence). CDR3 in DNA: TGTGCCAGTAGTCCCGATCTGTGGGCAGGGCCCCACTACGAGCAGTACTTC. Translation: CASSPDLWAGPHYEQYF.

This chain uses TRBV5-6 with TRBJ2-3, with D tentatively TRBD2 (5 bases). V was trimmed by 6 bases and J by 2 bases, leaving 19 bases between them. Germline CDR1 reads SGHDT; CDR2 reads YYEEEE. This CDR3 contains 16 residues. This CDR3 reads CASNQRFPGITDTQYF. DNA for the CDR3: TGTGCCAGCAACCAACGATTCCCCGGGATCACAGATACGCAGTATTTT.

The J gene is TRBJ1-2, the V gene TRBV7-6; the match to TRBD1 covers 10 bases. Germline CDR1 and CDR2: SGHVS and FNYEAQ. Trimming cost V 6 bases and J 4 bases; bases outside gene matches: 11. The CDR3 extends over 16 amino acids. The CDR3 loop reads CASSRSGTGVLYGYTF. The CDR3 DNA is TGTGCCAGCAGTCGATCCGGGACAGGGGTCCTCTATGGCTACACCTTC.

This clone showed up just once. This chain uses TRBV27 with TRBJ2-1; TRBD2 matches at 8 bases. The CDR3 totals 16 residues. The germline V gene encodes CDR1 MNHEY and CDR2 SMNVEV (reference sequence). V lost 2 bases, J lost 7 bases, and 10 bases stayed unmatched. CDR3 in DNA: TGTGCCAGCAGTTTACTGGGGCCTCGGGGGGGAAATGAGCAGTTCTTC. Protein sequence: CASSLLGPRGGNEQFF.

The rearrangement uses TRBV7-6 and TRBJ2-3; D gene ambiguous. The V gene lost 6 bases and the J gene lost 2 bases, with 18 bases spanning the gap. CDR1 and CDR2 from the germline V gene are SGHVS and FNYEAQ. CDR3 length equals 16 residues. CDR3 amino acids: CASSHRAKENTDTQYF. The CDR3 bases are TGTGCCAGCAGTCATAGGGCTAAGGAAAACACAGATACGCAGTATTTT.

The rearrangement links TRBV14 to TRBJ2-7; 8 bases are shared with TRBD2. The J segment lost 0 bases and the V segment lost 0 bases, leaving 4 bases of the junction unmatched. The CDR3 runs to 16 residues. Germline V gene sequence: CDR1 SGHDN, CDR2 FVKESK. This CDR3 is CASSQDMSGSSYEQYF. CDR3 DNA sequence: TGTGCCAGCAGCCAAGATATGAGCGGGAGCTCCTACGAGCAGTACTTC.

V is TRBV19 and J is TRBJ1-4; TRBD1 might be the D (6 bases). Trimming pared 9 bases from V and 4 bases from J, leaving 18 bases between. Germline V lookup: CDR1 LNHDA, CDR2 SQIVND (reference sequence). CDR3 size: 15 residues. The CDR3 loop is CASMGATGFNEKLFF. The CDR3 coding sequence is TGTGCCAGCATGGGGGCGACAGGATTTAATGAAAAACTGTTTTTT.

The J gene is TRBJ1-5, the V gene TRBV13; unclear D gene. CDR1 and CDR2 (germline): PRHDT, FYEKMQ (reference sequence). V lost 0 bases, J lost 5 bases, and 5 bases lay in between. CDR3 size: 13 residues. Here the CDR3 reads CASSLGWDQPQHF. The CDR3 region has the DNA TGTGCCAGCAGCTTAGGATGGGATCAGCCCCAGCATTTT.

This CDR3 is CASSFRGVGRTDTQYF. The CDR3 nucleotides are TGCGCCAGCAGCTTTAGAGGGGTGGGGCGCACAGATACGCAGTATTTT. V is TRBV5-1 and J is TRBJ2-3, with D tentatively TRBD1 or TRBD2 (5 bases each). CDR1 SGHRS and CDR2 YFSETQ come from the germline V gene. The length of the CDR3 is 16 residues. V shed 2 bases and J shed 1 base, with 14 bases lying between them.

This clone was observed once. V gene TRBV9 combines with J gene TRBJ2-7; 9 nucleotides line up with TRBD2. This CDR3 is 14 amino acids long. Losses at the gene ends were 3 bases for V and 7 bases for J; bases not matched to a gene: 8. The germline V gene encodes CDR1 SGDLS and CDR2 YYNGEE. The CDR3 is CASSGVAGGWEQYF. CDR3 DNA: TGTGCCAGCAGCGGAGTTGCGGGAGGGTGGGAGCAGTACTTC.

This clone was counted a few times. The gene calls are TRBV4-3 and TRBJ1-2; D gene unclear. The length of the CDR3 is 13 residues. V lost 0 bases and J lost 4, with 6 bases in between. From germline, CDR1 is LGHNA and CDR2 YSLEER. The CDR3 nucleotides read TGCGCCAGCAGCCAAGAGGCACGCTATGGCTACACCTTC. Translation: CASSQEARYGYTF.

The count of this clone is one. The sample carries other DNA sequences with the same CDR3. The V gene is TRBV6-1, the J gene TRBJ1-1, with D hard to call. Germline-derived CDR1 and CDR2 are MNHNS and SASEGT. The CDR3 is 13 residues long. V was pared by 6 bases and J by 0 bases, with 8 bases between. Here the CDR3 reads CASSEVVNTEAFF. CDR3 sequence (DNA): TGTGCCAGCAGCGAGGTCGTGAACACTGAAGCTTTCTTT.